These 9 T cell receptor beta chains came from one sample sequenced in a study of identifying expanded T cells in peripheral blood (dated by TCRdb to the late 2010s). Preparation of the library involved the immunoSEQ multiplex PCR assay. The immuneACCESS repertoire file appears here via TCRdb, limited to in-frame rearrangements. These files lack a portion of the clones; in checked studies, under half of the deficit traces to unresolved V genes, and the cause of the others is not known. Recorded for this sample are 45,000 to 60,000 clones; about four fifths of them occurred a single time. The top ten hold approximately 17% of the sample. The specimen sequenced was blood. Every receptor here comes from a person aged 18 to 75 in good health.

The gene calls are TRBV11-3 and TRBJ2-7, with TRBD1 matching over 7 bases. Trimming removed 4 bases from V and 4 bases from J; junction bases left unmatched: 10. This CDR3 region has 15 residues. CDR1 is SGHNT and CDR2 is YENEEA in the germline V gene. The CDR3 nucleotides are TGTGCCAGCAGCTATATGGGACAGAAGGATTACGAGCAGTACTTC. It translates to CASSYMGQKDYEQYF.

The chain employs TRBV7-8 and TRBJ2-2; no definite D call. V lost 1 base, J lost 5 bases, and 8 bases lay in between. This CDR3 is built from 14 residues. Germline CDR1 SGHVS, CDR2 FQNEAQ. The CDR3 DNA reads as TGTGCCAGCAGCTTAGGGTGGGATACCGGGGAGCTGTTTTTT. Amino acid sequence: CASSLGWDTGELFF.

This rearrangement joins TRBV27 to TRBJ2-7; D perhaps matches TRBD1 (6 bases). The V end was cut by 6 bases, the J end by 3 bases, with 15 bases between. Germline CDR1 is MNHEY and CDR2 is SMNVEV (reference sequence). The CDR3 spans 14 residues. As DNA, the CDR3 is TGTGCCAGCAGCCGAAGGGGGAGCGGCTACGAGCAGTACTTC. Amino acid sequence: CASSRRGSGYEQYF.

This clone was recorded once. In DNA, the CDR3 is TGTGCCAGCACCCGGACAGGTTTCGCCAATGAGCAGTTCTTC. Its translation is CASTRTGFANEQFF. The J gene is TRBJ2-1, the V gene TRBV27; 7 bases match TRBD1. Germline CDR1 and CDR2: MNHEY and SMNVEV (reference sequence). This CDR3 has 14 residues. The trim removed 7 bases at V and 6 bases at J, leaving 9 bases unmatched.

The gene calls are TRBV6-5 and TRBJ1-5; D remains ambiguous. Germline CDR1 MNHEY, CDR2 SVGAGI. Trimming took off 5 bases at V and 6 bases at J, with 8 bases between the two ends. The length of the CDR3 is 12 residues. CDR3 sequence: CASSEGSQPQHF. CDR3 DNA: TGTGCCAGCAGTGAAGGGAGTCAGCCCCAGCATTTT.

V gene TRBV19 combines with J gene TRBJ1-3, with a tentative D call TRBD1 (5 bases). The CDR3 covers 15 residues. CDR1 is LNHDA, CDR2 SQIVND, per germline (reference sequence). Deletions cut 8 bases from V and 0 bases from J, with 14 bases between. DNA of the CDR3: TGTGCCAGTGTTGACGGGGGACTCTCTGGAAACACCATATATTTT. It is translated as CASVDGGLSGNTIYF.

The V gene is TRBV9, the J gene TRBJ2-5; the match to TRBD2 covers 8 bases. CDR1 and CDR2 from the germline V gene are SGDLS and YYNGEE. J gave up 6 bases and V 0 bases, and 4 bases lay outside the gene matches. This CDR3 spans 14 amino acids. CDR3 amino acids: CASSVDPGGQTQYF. The CDR3 bases are TGTGCCAGCAGCGTAGACCCGGGAGGGCAGACCCAGTACTTC.

V gene TRBV4-1 combines with J gene TRBJ1-1, with 10 bases fitting TRBD1. J was trimmed by 2 bases and V by 0 bases; bases with no gene match: 9. CDR1 and CDR2 from the germline V gene are MGHRA and YSYEKL. The CDR3 spans 18 residues. CDR3 residues: CASSQDPGTGARNTEAFF. CDR3 DNA: TGCGCCAGCAGCCAAGATCCCGGGACAGGGGCTCGTAACACTGAAGCTTTCTTT.

The chain couples TRBV18 to TRBJ2-2, with D perhaps matching TRBD1 (6 bases). The germline V and J ends were trimmed by 1 base and 4 bases, with 13 bases remaining between them. Germline CDR1 reads KGHSH; CDR2 reads LQKENI. The length of the CDR3 is 16 residues. The CDR3 coding sequence is TGTGCCAGCTCACCACGAGGCAGGGGACGCACCGGGGAGCTGTTTTTT. Residues: CASSPRGRGRTGELFF.